This T cell receptor beta chain was sequenced for a study of T-cell reconstitution after alpha-beta-depleted transplantation in children. Preparing the TCRbeta library involved the use of unique molecular identifiers. TCRdb used MiXCR to reprocess the PCR reads, holding one entry per CDR3 protein. The sample has some 390,000 distinct CDR3 sequences, over 20% seen once. This clonotype was counted a few times. This CDR3 contains 15 residues. Germline trimming cut 3 bases from V and 0 bases from J; bases unmatched to any gene: 3. Germline CDR1 is SEHNR and CDR2 is FQNEAQ (reference sequence). V is TRBV7-9 and J is TRBJ2-7, with TRBD1 identical over 9 bases. Sequences were derived from PBMCs from the stem cell graft donor, sampled from the stem cell graft. This sequence originates from a human donor who donated a stem cell graft to a child with acute myeloid leukemia. CDR3 in amino acids: CASSLGTGSSYEQYF. CDR3 in DNA: TGTGCCAGCAGCTTGGGGACAGGGTCCTCCTACGAGCAGTACTTC.